A selection of T cell receptor beta chains follows, all from one sample in a study of blood T cell repertoires in COVID-19. TCRdb keeps only in-frame clones here, not all; method: immunoSEQ multiplex PCR. This sample has about 120,000 clones, with 82% found just once. Sequencing input: peripheral blood. Receptor source: a woman aged 70-85 years with acute or convalescent COVID-19. Each CDR3 is given without its conserved first and last residue. The order of the fields is J gene, V gene, CDR3 protein.

>TRBJ1-6|TRBV21-1
ASSKEAAAQWSPLH
>TRBJ1-3|TRBV7-9
ASSLGMNREDSGNTIY
>TRBJ2-1|TRBV4-1
ASSQDPGVNEQF
>TRBJ1-5|TRBV6-1
ASSERVRDQPQH
>TRBJ2-3|TRBV5-5
ASSLLPGQGTSTDTQY
>TRBJ2-1|TRBV18
ASSPQVSSYNEQF
>TRBJ1-1|TRBV12-3/TRBV12-4
ASSLLNLGEAF
>TRBJ1-3|TRBV4-1
ASSQDSASGNTIY
>TRBJ1-6|TRBV25-1
ASRQTGGNSPLH
>TRBJ1-1|TRBV5-1
ASSLDRGVATEAF
>TRBJ1-5|TRBV6-2/TRBV6-3
ASSYLTDNQPQH
>TRBJ2-7|TRBV6-5
ATGRLVWPYEQY
>TRBJ1-1|TRBV19
ASTQVLNTEAF
>TRBJ1-1|TRBV5-1
ASSLEGGTNTEAF
>TRBJ2-7|TRBV5-5
ASSERQDSYEQY
>TRBJ1-2|TRBV6-1
ASSEPRGRGFFDYGYT
>TRBJ2-4|TRBV3-1/TRBV3-2
ASSLGDCLAKNIQY
>TRBJ2-3|TRBV19
ASSKISGLAGLNTDTQY
>TRBJ1-4|TRBV27
ASSLLGPSEKLF
>TRBJ1-1|TRBV11-3
ASSLEGVMNTEAF
>TRBJ2-7|TRBV18
ASSPRGTNYEQY
>TRBJ1-6|TRBV14
ASSQIAPGLSPLH
>TRBJ1-2|TRBV23-1
ASSQRGENGYT
>TRBJ2-3|TRBV7-2
ASTPTSGVDYTQY
>TRBJ1-6|TRBV29-1
SVKGALNSPLH
>TRBJ1-2|TRBV29-1
SVEGGANYGYT
>TRBJ1-6|TRBV5-1
ASSLGSSYNSPLH
>TRBJ2-1|TRBV7-2
ASSLVWAGGTYNEQF
>TRBJ2-5|TRBV5-1
ASSKQGDEETQY
>TRBJ1-1|TRBV4-2
ASSQPGDRTEAF
>TRBJ1-1|TRBV5-1
ASSLEKGQRNTEAF
>TRBJ1-6|TRBV4-1
ASSPAGGDNSPLH
>TRBJ1-1|TRBV19
ASRPGREGAGTEAF
>TRBJ2-3|TRBV11-1
ASSFDRGTDTQY
>TRBJ1-1|TRBV11-3
ASSLESSFATGSAF
>TRBJ1-1|TRBV15
ATNKNRENTEAF
>TRBJ2-7|TRBV3-1/TRBV3-2
ASSQAGTSGFYEAYEQY
>TRBJ1-1|TRBV13
ASSDYTNRGTGAEAF
>TRBJ1-1|TRBV19
ASSITGENTEAF
>TRBJ2-5|TRBV6-2/TRBV6-3
ASSRSGGAMTGTQY
>TRBJ1-5|TRBV19
ASNPRIGDQPQH
>TRBJ2-3|TRBV7-6
ASSPRGQGITDTQY
>TRBJ2-3|TRBV5-1
ASSLGASGGTDTQY
>TRBJ2-2|TRBV3-1/TRBV3-2
ASSQDMGIAGGPWTGELF
>TRBJ2-5|TRBV4-1
ASSQQPSGGGRETQY
>TRBJ2-3|TRBV29-1
SVESPGLALTDTQY
>TRBJ2-3|TRBV4-3
ASSRTSGRTDTQY
>TRBJ2-3|TRBV18
ASSSTSGGNTDTQY
>TRBJ1-4|TRBV5-1
ASSLGYVGPTNEKLF
>TRBJ2-5|TRBV2
ASSGGRGQETQY
>TRBJ2-5|TRBV6-2/TRBV6-3
ASSYPRGAQETQY
>TRBJ2-1|TRBV6-2/TRBV6-3
ASSRGLAGALSYNEQF